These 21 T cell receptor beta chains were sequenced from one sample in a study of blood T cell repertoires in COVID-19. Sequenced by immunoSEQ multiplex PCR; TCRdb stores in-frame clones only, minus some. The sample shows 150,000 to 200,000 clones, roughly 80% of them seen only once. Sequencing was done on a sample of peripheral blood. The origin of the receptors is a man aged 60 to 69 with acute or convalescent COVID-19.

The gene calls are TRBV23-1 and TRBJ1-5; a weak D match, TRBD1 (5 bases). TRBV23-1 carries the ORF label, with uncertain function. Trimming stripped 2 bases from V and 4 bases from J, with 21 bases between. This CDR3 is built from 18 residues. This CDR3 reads CASSQGRGRDGLNQPQHF. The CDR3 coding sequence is TGCGCCAGCAGTCAAGGGAGGGGTAGGGATGGGCTAAATCAGCCCCAGCATTTT.

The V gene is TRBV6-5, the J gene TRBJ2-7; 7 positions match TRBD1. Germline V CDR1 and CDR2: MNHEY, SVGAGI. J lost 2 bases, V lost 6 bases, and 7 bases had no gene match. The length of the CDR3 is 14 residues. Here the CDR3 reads CASRLSGTAYEQYF. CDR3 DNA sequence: TGTGCCAGCAGACTTTCCGGGACAGCCTACGAGCAGTACTTC.

Here the CDR3 reads CASRPTTGNTEAFF. CDR3 bases: TGTGCCAGCAGACCAACCACAGGGAACACTGAAGCTTTCTTT. This chain connects TRBV2 to TRBJ1-1, with a weak D call TRBD1 (5 bases). The germline V gene encodes CDR1 SNHLY and CDR2 FYNNEI. The length of the CDR3 is 14 residues. V lost 6 bases and J 1 base, leaving 12 bases between the germline ends.

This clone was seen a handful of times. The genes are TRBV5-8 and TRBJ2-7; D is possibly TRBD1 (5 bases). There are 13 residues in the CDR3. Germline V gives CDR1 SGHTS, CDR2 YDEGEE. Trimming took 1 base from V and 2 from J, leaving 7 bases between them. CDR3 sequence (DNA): TGTGCCAGCAGCTTGTCAGGGACCTACGAGCAGTACTTC. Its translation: CASSLSGTYEQYF.

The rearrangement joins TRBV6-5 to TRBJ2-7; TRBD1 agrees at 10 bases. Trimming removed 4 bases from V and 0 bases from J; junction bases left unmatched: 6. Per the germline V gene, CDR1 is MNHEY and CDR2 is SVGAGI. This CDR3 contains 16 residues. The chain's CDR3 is CASSSIGQGDSYEQYF. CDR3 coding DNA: TGTGCCAGCAGTTCTATAGGACAGGGGGACTCCTACGAGCAGTACTTC.

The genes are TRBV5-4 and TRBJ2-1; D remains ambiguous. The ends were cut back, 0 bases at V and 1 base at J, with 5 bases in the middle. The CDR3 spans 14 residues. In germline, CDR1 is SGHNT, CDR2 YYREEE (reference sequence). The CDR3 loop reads CASSLGSSYNEQFF. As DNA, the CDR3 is TGTGCCAGCAGCTTGGGGAGTTCCTACAATGAGCAGTTCTTC.

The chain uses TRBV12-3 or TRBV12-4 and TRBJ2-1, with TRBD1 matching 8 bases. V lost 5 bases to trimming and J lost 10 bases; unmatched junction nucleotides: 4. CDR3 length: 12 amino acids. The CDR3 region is CASSLTGDEQFF. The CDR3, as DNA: TGTGCCAGCAGTCTGACAGGGGACGAGCAGTTCTTC.

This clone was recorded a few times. CDR3 region: CASQDYNEQFF. The CDR3, as DNA: TGTGCCAGCCAGGACTACAATGAGCAGTTCTTC. This chain links TRBV7-9 with TRBJ2-1; D remains ambiguous. There are 11 residues in the CDR3. Germline V gives CDR1 SEHNR, CDR2 FQNEAQ (reference sequence). V dropped 8 bases and J dropped 3 bases, with 5 bases sitting between them.

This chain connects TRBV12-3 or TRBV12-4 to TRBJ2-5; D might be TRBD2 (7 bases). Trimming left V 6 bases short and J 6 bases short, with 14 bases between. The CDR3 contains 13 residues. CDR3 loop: CASRGGTFQTQYF. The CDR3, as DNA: TGTGCCAGCAGGGGAGGGACATTCCAGACCCAGTACTTC.

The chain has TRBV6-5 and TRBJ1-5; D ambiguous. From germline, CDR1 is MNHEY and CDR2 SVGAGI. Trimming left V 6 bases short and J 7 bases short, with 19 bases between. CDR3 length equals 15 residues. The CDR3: CASRVLPGSGQPQHF. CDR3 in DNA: TGTGCCAGCAGAGTACTCCCGGGTTCCGGGCAGCCCCAGCATTTT.

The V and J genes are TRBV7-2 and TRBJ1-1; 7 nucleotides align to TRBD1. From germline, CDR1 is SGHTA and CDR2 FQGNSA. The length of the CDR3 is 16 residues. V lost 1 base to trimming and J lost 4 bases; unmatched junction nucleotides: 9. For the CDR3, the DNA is TGTGCCAGCAGCTTAGGCGATCCAGGGGGTGGCACTGAAGCTTTCTTT. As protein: CASSLGDPGGGTEAFF.

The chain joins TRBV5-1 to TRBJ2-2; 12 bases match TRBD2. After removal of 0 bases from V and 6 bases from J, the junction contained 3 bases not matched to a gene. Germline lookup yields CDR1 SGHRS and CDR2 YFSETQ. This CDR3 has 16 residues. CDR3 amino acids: CASSLGGLAGSGELFF. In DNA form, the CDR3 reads TGCGCCAGCAGCTTGGGGGGACTAGCGGGTTCCGGGGAGCTGTTTTTT.

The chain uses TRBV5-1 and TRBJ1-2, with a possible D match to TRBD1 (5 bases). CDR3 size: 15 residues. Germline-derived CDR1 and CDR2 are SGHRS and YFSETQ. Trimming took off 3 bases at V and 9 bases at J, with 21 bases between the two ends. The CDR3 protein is CASSSNPDTQVSYTF. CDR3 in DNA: TGCGCCAGCAGCTCAAATCCGGACACTCAAGTTAGCTACACCTTC.

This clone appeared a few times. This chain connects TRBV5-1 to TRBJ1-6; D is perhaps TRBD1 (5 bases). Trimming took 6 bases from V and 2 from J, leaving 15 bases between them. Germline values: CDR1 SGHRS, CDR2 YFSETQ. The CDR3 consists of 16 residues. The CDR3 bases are TGCGCCAGCAAAGGAGGGGCGAGTCCCTATAATTCACCCCTCCACTTT. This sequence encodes CASKGGASPYNSPLHF.

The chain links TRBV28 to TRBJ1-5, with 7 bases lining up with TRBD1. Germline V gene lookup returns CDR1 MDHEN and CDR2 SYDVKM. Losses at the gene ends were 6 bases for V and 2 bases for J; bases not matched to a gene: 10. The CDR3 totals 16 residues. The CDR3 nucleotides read TGTGCCAGCAGGCCCCAAGGGGGCGAGGGCAATCAGCCCCAGCATTTT. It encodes CASRPQGGEGNQPQHF.

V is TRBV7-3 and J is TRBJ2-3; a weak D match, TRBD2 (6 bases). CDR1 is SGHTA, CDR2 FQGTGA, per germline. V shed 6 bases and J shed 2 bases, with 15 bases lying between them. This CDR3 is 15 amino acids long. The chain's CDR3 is CASRRRETPTDTQYF. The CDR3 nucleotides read TGTGCCAGCAGGCGCCGGGAGACTCCCACAGATACGCAGTATTTT. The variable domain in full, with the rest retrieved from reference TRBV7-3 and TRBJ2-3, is GAGVSQTPSNKVTEKGKYVELRCDPISGHTALYWYRQSLGQGPEFLIYFQGTGAADDSGLPNDRFFAVRPEGSVSTLKIQRTERGDSAVYLCASRRRETPTDTQYFGPGTRLTVL.

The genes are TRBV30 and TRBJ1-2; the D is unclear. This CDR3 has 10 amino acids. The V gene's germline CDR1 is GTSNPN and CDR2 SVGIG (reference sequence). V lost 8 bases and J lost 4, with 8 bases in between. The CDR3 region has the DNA TGTGCCAGCGGGATCTATGGCTACACCTTC. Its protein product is CASGIYGYTF.

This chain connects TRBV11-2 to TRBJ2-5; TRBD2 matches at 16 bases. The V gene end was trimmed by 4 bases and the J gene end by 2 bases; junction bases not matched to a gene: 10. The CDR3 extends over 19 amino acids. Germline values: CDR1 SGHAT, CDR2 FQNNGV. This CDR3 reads CASSSGTSGGAWEQETQYF. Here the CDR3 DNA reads TGTGCCAGCAGCTCAGGGACTAGCGGGGGGGCCTGGGAGCAAGAGACCCAGTACTTC.

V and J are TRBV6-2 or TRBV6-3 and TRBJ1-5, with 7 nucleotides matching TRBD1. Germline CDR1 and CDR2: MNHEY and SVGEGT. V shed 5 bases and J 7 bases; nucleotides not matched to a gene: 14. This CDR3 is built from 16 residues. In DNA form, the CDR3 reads TGTGCCAGCAGTAGGGTGCCCTACAGGGGACGGCAGCCCCAGCATTTT. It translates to CASSRVPYRGRQPQHF.

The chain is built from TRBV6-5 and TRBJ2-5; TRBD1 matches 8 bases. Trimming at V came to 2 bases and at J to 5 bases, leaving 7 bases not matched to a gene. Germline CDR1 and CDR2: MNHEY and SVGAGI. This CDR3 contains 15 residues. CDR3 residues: CASSYRAGGMETQYF. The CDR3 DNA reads TGTGCCAGCAGTTACCGGGCAGGGGGCATGGAGACCCAGTACTTC.

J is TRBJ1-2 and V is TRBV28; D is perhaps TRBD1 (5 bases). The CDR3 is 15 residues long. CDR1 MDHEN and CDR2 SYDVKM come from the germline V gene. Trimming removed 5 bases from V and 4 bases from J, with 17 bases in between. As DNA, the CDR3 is TGTGCCAGCAGTCCATTCGGAGGGGACGCCTATGGCTACACCTTC. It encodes CASSPFGGDAYGYTF.